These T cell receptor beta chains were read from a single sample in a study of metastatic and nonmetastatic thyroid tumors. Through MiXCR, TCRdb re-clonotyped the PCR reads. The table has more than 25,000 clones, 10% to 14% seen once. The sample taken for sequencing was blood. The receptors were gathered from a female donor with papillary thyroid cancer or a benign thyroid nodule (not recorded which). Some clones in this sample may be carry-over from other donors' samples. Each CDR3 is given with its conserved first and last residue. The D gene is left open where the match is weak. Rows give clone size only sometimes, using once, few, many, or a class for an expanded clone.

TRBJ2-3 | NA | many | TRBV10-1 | TGCGCCAGCAGTGAGACCCGTCCCACAGATACGCAGTATTTT | CASSETRPTDTQYF
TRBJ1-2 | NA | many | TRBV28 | TGTGCCAGCAGTCCAGAGATGCGAGATGGCTACACCTTC | CASSPEMRDGYTF
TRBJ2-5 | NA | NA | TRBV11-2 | TGTGCCAGCAGCACACGGAACAGGGACTATTATAACCAAGAGACCCAGTACTTC | CASSTRNRDYYNQETQYF
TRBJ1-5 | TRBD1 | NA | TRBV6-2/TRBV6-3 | TGTGCCAGCAGTTATCTTGGACGGAGGGGGCAGAATCAGACCCAGCATTTT | CASSYLGRRGQNQTQHF
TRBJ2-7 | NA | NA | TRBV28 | TGTGCCAGCAGTTTTTCTATCTACAAGCAGTACTTC | CASSFSIYKQYF
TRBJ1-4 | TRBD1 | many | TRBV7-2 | TGTGCCAGCAGTTCCGGACAGGCCCATAATGAAAAACTGTTTTTT | CASSSGQAHNEKLFF
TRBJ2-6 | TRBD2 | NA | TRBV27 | TGTGCCTGTGGACTAGCGGGTTTCTCTGGGGCCAACGTCCTGACTTTC | CACGLAGFSGANVLTF
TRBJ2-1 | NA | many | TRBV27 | TGTGCCAGCAGTTCTCTACCTTTCCAGGCTGCGACACAGTTCTTC | CASSSLPFQAATQFF
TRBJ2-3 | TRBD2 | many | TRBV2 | TGTGCCAGCAGTGATAGCGGGGGGGCTACAGATACGCAGTATTTT | CASSDSGGATDTQYF
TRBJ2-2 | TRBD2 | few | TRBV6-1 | TGTGCCAGCAGACGGGGGGGGCGGAACACCGGGGAGCTGTTTTTT | CASRRGGRNTGELFF
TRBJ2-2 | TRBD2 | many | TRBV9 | TGTGCCAGCAGCCTTTTCTTAGCGGGCGCCACCGGGGAGCTGTTTTTT | CASSLFLAGATGELFF
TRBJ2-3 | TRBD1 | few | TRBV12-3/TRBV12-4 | TGTGCCAGCAGGGGACGACAGGGTAGCACAGATACGCAGTATTTT | CASRGRQGSTDTQYF